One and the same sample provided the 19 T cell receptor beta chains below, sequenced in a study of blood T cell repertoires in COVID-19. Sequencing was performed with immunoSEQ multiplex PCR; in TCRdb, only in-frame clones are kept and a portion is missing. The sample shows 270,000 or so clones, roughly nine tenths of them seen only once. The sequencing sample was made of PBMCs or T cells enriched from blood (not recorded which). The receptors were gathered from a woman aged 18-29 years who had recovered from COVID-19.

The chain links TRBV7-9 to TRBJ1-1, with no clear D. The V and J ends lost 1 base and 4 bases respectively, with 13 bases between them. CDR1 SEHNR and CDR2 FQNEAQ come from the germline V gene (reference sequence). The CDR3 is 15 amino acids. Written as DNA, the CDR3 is TGTGCCAGCAGCTTAGACCCGGTTAGGAGCACTGAAGCTTTCTTT. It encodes CASSLDPVRSTEAFF.

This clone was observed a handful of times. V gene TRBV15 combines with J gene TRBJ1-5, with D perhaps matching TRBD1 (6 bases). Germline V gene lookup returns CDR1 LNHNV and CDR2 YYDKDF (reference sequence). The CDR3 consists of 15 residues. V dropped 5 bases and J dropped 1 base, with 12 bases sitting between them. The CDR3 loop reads CATSEQGGSNQPQHF. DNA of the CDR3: TGTGCCACCAGCGAACAGGGAGGGAGCAATCAGCCCCAGCATTTT.

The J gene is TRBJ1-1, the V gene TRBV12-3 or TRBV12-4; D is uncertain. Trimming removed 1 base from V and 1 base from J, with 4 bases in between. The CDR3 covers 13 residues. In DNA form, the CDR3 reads TGTGCCAGCAGTTTAGTTCAGAACACTGAAGCTTTCTTT. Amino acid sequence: CASSLVQNTEAFF.

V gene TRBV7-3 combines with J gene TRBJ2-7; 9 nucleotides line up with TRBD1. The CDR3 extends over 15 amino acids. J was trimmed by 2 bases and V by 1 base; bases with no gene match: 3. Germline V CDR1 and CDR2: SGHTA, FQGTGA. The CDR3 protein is CASSLNTGGAYEQYF. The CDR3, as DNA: TGTGCCAGCAGCTTAAACACAGGGGGCGCCTACGAGCAGTACTTC.

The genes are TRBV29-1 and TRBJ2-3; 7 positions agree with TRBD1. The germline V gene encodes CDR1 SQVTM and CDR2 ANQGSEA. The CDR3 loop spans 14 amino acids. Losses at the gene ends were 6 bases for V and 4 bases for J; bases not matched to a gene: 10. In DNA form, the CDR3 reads TGCAGCGTCCACCGGGACAGTGTCCCAGATACGCAGTATTTT. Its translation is CSVHRDSVPDTQYF.

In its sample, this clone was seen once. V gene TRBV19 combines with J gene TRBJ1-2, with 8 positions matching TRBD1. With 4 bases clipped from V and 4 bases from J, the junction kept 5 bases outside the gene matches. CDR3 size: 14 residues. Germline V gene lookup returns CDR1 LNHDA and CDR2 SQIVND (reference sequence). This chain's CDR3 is CASSTGQGGYGYTF. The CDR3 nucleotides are TGTGCCAGTAGTACTGGACAGGGAGGCTATGGCTACACCTTC.

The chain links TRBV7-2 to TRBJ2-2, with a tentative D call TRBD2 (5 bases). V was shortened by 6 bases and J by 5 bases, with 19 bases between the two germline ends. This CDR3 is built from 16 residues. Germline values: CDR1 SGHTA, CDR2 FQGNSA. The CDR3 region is CASSSMPWRGTGELFF. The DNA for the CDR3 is TGTGCCAGCAGTTCTATGCCCTGGAGAGGGACCGGGGAGCTGTTTTTT.

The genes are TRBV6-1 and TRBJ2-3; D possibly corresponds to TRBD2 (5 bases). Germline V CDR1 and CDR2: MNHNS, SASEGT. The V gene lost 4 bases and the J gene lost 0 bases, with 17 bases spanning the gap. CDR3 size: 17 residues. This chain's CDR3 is CASSVSTGIPSTDTQYF. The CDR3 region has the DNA TGTGCCAGCAGTGTCTCAACGGGGATACCCAGCACAGATACGCAGTATTTT.

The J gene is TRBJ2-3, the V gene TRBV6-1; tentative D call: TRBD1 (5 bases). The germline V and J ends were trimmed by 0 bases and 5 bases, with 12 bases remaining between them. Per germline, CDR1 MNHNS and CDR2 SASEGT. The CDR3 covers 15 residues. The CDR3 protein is CASSEAGRVRDTQYF. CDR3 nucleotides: TGTGCCAGCAGTGAAGCTGGCAGGGTAAGAGATACGCAGTATTTT.

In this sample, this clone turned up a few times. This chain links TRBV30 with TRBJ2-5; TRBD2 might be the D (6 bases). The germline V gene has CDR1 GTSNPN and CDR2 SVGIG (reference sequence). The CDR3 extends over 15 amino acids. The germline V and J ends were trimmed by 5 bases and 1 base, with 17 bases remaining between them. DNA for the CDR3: TGTGCCTGGGGGGCCGGGGCGGGGCGCCAAGAGACCCAGTACTTC. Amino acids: CAWGAGAGRQETQYF. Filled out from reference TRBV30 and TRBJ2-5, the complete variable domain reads SQTIHQWPATLVQPVGSPLSLECTVEGTSNPNLYWYRQAAGRGLQLLFYSVGIGQISSEVPQNLSASRPQDRQFILSSKKLLLSDSGFYLCAWGAGAGRQETQYFGPGTRLLVL.

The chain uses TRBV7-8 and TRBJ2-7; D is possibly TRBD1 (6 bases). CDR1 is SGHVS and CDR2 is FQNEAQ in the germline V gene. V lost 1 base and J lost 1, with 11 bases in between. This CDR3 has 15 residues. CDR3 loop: CASSLDRTASYEQYF. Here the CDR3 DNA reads TGTGCCAGCAGCTTAGATCGGACAGCTTCCTACGAGCAGTACTTC.

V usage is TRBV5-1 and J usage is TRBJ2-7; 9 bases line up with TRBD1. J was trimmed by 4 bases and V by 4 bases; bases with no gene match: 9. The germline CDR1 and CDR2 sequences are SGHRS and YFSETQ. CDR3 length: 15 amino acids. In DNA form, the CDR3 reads TGCGCCAGCAGCCGCACCGGGACAGGGAAATACGAGCAGTACTTC. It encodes CASSRTGTGKYEQYF.

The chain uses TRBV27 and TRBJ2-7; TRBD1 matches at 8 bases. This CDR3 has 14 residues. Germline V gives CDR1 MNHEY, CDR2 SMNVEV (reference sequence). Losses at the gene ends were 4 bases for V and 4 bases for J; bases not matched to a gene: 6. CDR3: CASSSRTGLYEQYF. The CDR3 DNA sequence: TGTGCCAGCAGTTCCCGGACAGGGCTTTACGAGCAGTACTTC.

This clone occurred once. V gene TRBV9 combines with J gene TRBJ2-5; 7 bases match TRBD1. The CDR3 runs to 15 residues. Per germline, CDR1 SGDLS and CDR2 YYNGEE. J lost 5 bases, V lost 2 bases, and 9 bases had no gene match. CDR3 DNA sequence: TGTGCCAGCAGCGTCGAACGGACAGGAGAGGAGACCCAGTACTTC. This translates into CASSVERTGEETQYF.

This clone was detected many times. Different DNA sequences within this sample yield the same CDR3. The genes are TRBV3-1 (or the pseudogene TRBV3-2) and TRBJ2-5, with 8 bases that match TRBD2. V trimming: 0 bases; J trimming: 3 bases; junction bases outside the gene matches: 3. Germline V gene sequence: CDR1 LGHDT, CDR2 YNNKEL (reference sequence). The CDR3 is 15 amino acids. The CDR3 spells CASSQEAGGKETQYF. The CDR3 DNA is TGTGCCAGCAGCCAAGAGGCGGGGGGAAAAGAGACCCAGTACTTC.

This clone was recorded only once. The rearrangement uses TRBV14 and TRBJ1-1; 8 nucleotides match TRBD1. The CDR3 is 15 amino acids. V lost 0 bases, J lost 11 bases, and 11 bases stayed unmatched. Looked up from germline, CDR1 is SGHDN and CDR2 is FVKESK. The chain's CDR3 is CASSQDPWTGLVAFF. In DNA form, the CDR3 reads TGTGCCAGCAGCCAAGATCCTTGGACAGGGTTAGTTGCTTTCTTT.

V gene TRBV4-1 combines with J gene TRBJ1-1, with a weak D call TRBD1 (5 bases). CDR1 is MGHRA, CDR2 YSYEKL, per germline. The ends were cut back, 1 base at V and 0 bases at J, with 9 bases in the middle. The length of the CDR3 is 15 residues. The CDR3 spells CASSQVPRVNTEAFF. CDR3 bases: TGCGCCAGCAGCCAAGTTCCCAGGGTGAACACTGAAGCTTTCTTT.

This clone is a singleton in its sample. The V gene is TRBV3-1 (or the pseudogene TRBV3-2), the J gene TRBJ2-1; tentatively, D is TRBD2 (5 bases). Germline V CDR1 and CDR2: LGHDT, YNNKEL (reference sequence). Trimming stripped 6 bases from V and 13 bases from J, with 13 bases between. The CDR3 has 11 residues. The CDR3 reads CASSGLYLQFF. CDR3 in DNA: TGTGCCAGCAGTGGACTGTACCTACAGTTCTTC.

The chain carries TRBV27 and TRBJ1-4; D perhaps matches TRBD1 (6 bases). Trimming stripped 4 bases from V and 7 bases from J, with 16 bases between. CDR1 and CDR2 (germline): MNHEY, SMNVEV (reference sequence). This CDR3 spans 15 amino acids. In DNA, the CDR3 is TGTGCCAGCAGTTCCACATCCGGGACATTTGAAAAACTGTTTTTT. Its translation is CASSSTSGTFEKLFF.